Listed below are T cell receptor beta chains from one sample, sequenced in a study of cytomegalovirus exposure and HLA in healthy donors. Measured with immunoSEQ multiplex PCR; TCRdb has only the in-frame clones, and not every one. The top ten hold roughly 1.2% of the sample, which has 99,000 or so clones, around 75% seen once. The sample taken for sequencing was PBMCs. The source of these receptors is a man aged 35 to 55 in good health and CMV-seronegative. Each CDR3 is given with its conserved first and last residue. Fields, in order: V gene, J gene, clone size, D gene, CDR3 protein, CDR3 DNA. D genes are given only for firm matches. A row's size may be missing; if present it is once, few, many or a size class.

>TRBV4-1|TRBJ1-5|few|-
CASSQLYSSNQPQHF
TGCGCCAGCAGCCAGCTCTACTCAAGCAATCAGCCCCAGCATTTT
>TRBV5-6|TRBJ2-5|many|-
CASSLPGVQYQETQYF
TGTGCCAGCAGCTTGCCAGGGGTACAATACCAAGAGACCCAGTACTTC
>TRBV6-1|TRBJ1-4|-|-
CASSEGGDNEKLFF
TGTGCCAGCAGTGAAGGGGGGGATAATGAAAAACTGTTTTTT
>TRBV25-1|TRBJ2-5|-|TRBD2
CASSGHGSGGDQETQYF
TGTGCCAGCAGTGGCCATGGGAGCGGGGGAGACCAAGAGACCCAGTACTTC
>TRBV9|TRBJ2-5|-|TRBD2
CASSPRPAGYQETQYF
TGTGCCAGCAGCCCCCGTCCAGCGGGGTACCAAGAGACCCAGTACTTC
>TRBV2|TRBJ1-1|few|-
CASSEVFTDKAFF
TGTGCCAGCAGTGAAGTATTCACAGATAAAGCTTTCTTT
>TRBV10-1|TRBJ1-1|few|TRBD1
CASSDPDRGTREAFF
TGCGCCAGCAGTGACCCAGACAGGGGAACTCGTGAAGCTTTCTTT
>TRBV4-3|TRBJ1-2|-|-
CASSQEVQGLSYGYTF
TGCGCCAGCAGCCAAGAGGTGCAGGGTTTGAGCTATGGCTACACCTTC
>TRBV11-3|TRBJ2-1|-|TRBD1
CASSEQGVVNEQFF
TGTGCCAGCAGCGAACAGGGGGTTGTGAATGAGCAGTTCTTC
>TRBV7-8|TRBJ1-4|-|-
CASSWTPTNEKLFF
TGTGCCAGCAGCTGGACACCAACTAATGAAAAACTGTTTTTT
>TRBV5-4|TRBJ2-3|-|TRBD2
CASSLAGGTDTQYF
TGTGCCAGCAGCTTGGCGGGGGGGACAGATACGCAGTATTTT
>TRBV19|TRBJ1-2|-|-
CALGFGGEYYGYTF
TGTGCTTTGGGGTTCGGAGGGGAGTACTATGGCTACACCTTC
>TRBV6-5|TRBJ2-2|-|TRBD2
CASSYQGGEPGELFF
TGTGCCAGCAGTTACCAGGGAGGGGAACCCGGGGAGCTGTTTTTT
>TRBV7-2|TRBJ2-5|-|-
CASSLVRGDQETQYF
TGTGCCAGCAGCTTAGTGCGGGGTGACCAAGAGACCCAGTACTTC
>TRBV29-1|TRBJ2-5|once|-
CSVWALGGQETQYF
TGCAGCGTATGGGCACTGGGGGGCCAAGAGACCCAGTACTTC
>TRBV6-6|TRBJ2-7|-|-
CASSYSVSDSSYEQYF
TGTGCCAGCAGTTACTCGGTCAGCGACAGCTCCTACGAGCAGTACTTC
>TRBV7-2|TRBJ1-5|-|-
CASSLEQGSRQPQHF
TGTGCCAGCAGCTTAGAGCAGGGGAGCCGACAGCCCCAGCATTTT
>TRBV7-9|TRBJ2-2|-|-
CASPPPGRGPTGELFF
TGTGCCAGCCCCCCGCCGGGCAGGGGTCCCACCGGGGAGCTGTTTTTT
>TRBV7-9|TRBJ1-2|-|-
CASSLLQGANGYTF
TGTGCCAGCAGCCTCCTACAGGGTGCAAATGGCTACACCTTC
>TRBV10-1|TRBJ2-2|few|-
CASSKGENRDTGELFF
TGCGCCAGCAGTAAGGGGGAAAACCGGGACACCGGGGAGCTGTTTTTT
>TRBV5-1|TRBJ2-1|few|TRBD2
CASSFILAGGHGEQFF
TGCGCCAGCAGCTTTATTCTAGCGGGAGGCCATGGGGAGCAGTTCTTC
>TRBV6-1|TRBJ1-1|few|TRBD1
CASSARTGIMNTEAFF
TGTGCCAGCAGTGCGCGGACAGGGATCATGAACACTGAAGCTTTCTTT
>TRBV6-4|TRBJ2-1|-|-
CASSDSGLIGANEQFF
TGTGCCAGCAGTGACTCAGGACTAATTGGGGCCAATGAGCAGTTCTTC
>TRBV6-1|TRBJ2-3|once|TRBD2
CASSEARLAGNTDTQYF
TGTGCCAGCAGTGAAGCGCGGCTAGCGGGCAACACAGATACGCAGTATTTT
>TRBV7-9|TRBJ2-7|once|TRBD1
CASSHTTGGYEQYF
TGTGCCAGCAGCCACACGACAGGGGGCTACGAGCAGTACTTC
>TRBV7-9|TRBJ2-1|-|TRBD1
CASTGGASYNEQFF
TGTGCCAGCACAGGGGGCGCGTCCTACAATGAGCAGTTCTTC
>TRBV23-1|TRBJ2-1|-|-
CASSQFSTRQPNEQFF
TGCGCCAGCAGTCAATTTTCGACCAGACAGCCAAATGAGCAGTTCTTC